The rows below give T cell receptor beta chains drawn from one sample of a study of identical twins. MiXCR was run by TCRdb on the 5' RACE reads, yielding one entry per CDR3 protein. Counted here are 200,000 to 250,000 distinct CDR3 sequences, approximately 8.3% occurring once; the ten biggest clones make up around 1.8%. These same records also appear under a second study, on yellow fever vaccine responses in identical twins.

What was sequenced was memory (CD45RO+) T cells sorted from blood. These receptor sequences come from a woman between 18 and 29 years old in good health. Both conserved end residues are part of each CDR3. D genes are given only for firm matches. Part of the rows lack a size; the others show once, few, many or a class for expanded clones.

TRBJ2-2	many	TRBV7-7	TRBD2	CASSFSGSIGELFF	TGTGCTAGCAGCTTCAGCGGGAGTATCGGGGAGCTGTTTTTT
TRBJ2-1	many	TRBV20-1	-	CSASDLGGYEQFF	TGCAGTGCTAGTGACTTAGGGGGTTATGAGCAGTTCTTC
TRBJ2-7	many	TRBV15	-	CATSRDYYEQYF	TGTGCCACCAGCAGGGACTACTACGAGCAGTACTTC
TRBJ2-1	-	TRBV7-7	TRBD2	CASSLSGTSGYNEQFF	TGTGCTAGCAGCTTGTCCGGGACTAGCGGATACAATGAGCAGTTCTTC
TRBJ1-1	few	TRBV6-1	TRBD1	CASSAFPGTGNTEAFF	TGTGCCAGCAGTGCCTTCCCCGGGACAGGGAACACTGAAGCTTTCTTT
TRBJ2-3	many	TRBV28	-	CASSPPLWTAIVTQYF	TGTGCCAGCAGCCCGCCTCTCTGGACAGCCATAGTTACGCAGTATTTT
TRBJ2-3	few	TRBV20-1	TRBD2	CSASEAGALTDTQYF	TGCAGTGCTAGTGAAGCGGGAGCCCTTACAGATACGCAGTATTTT
TRBJ1-1	-	TRBV11-2	-	CATREGLNTEAFF	TGTGCCACCAGGGAGGGGTTGAACACTGAAGCTTTCTTT
TRBJ2-3	few	TRBV20-1	-	CSARESGVSTDTQYF	TGCAGTGCTAGAGAATCGGGTGTAAGCACAGATACGCAGTATTTT
TRBJ2-3	many	TRBV6-4	-	CASSDSMADTQYF	TGTGCCAGCAGTGACTCGATGGCAGATACGCAGTATTTT
TRBJ2-7	-	TRBV7-9	TRBD1	CASSLTGRRQGTYEQYF	TGTGCCAGCAGCTTAACTGGTAGGAGACAGGGCACCTACGAGCAGTACTTC
TRBJ2-5	-	TRBV3-1	-	CASSQGKGVGDQETQYF	TGTGCCAGCAGCCAAGGGAAAGGGGTAGGGGATCAAGAGACCCAGTACTTC
TRBJ2-1	many	TRBV7-2	-	CASSFSGVNEQFF	TGTGCCAGCAGCTTCTCAGGGGTAAATGAGCAGTTCTTC
TRBJ2-3	many	TRBV28	TRBD2	CASSFPIWAGVMLRTDTQYF	TGTGCCAGCAGTTTCCCCATTTGGGCGGGAGTTATGTTGAGGACAGATACGCAGTATTTT
TRBJ2-7	few	TRBV7-2	-	CASSFSSLSGEQYF	TGTGCCAGCAGCTTTTCTAGCCTTTCGGGCGAGCAGTACTTC
TRBJ2-7	many	TRBV6-2/TRBV6-3	-	CASTWAGAEALYEQYF	TGTGCCAGCACCTGGGCTGGGGCCGAGGCCCTCTACGAGCAGTACTTC
TRBJ2-4	-	TRBV10-1	TRBD2	CASSETAGTSIQYF	TGCGCCAGCAGTGAGACAGCCGGGACTAGCATTCAGTACTTC
TRBJ2-1	-	TRBV7-6	-	CASRLVGFNEQFF	TGTGCCAGCAGACTGGTGGGGTTCAATGAGCAGTTCTTC
TRBJ1-6	few	TRBV3-1	TRBD1	CASRYGQAAGSPLHF	TGTGCCAGCAGATATGGACAGGCGGCAGGTTCACCCCTCCACTTT
TRBJ2-3	-	TRBV9	-	CASSVVPRESTDTQYF	TGTGCCAGCAGCGTAGTTCCCAGGGAAAGCACAGATACGCAGTATTTT
TRBJ1-5	-	TRBV6-2/TRBV6-3	-	CASSIGAKGQPQHF	TGTGCCAGCAGTATCGGGGCAAAAGGCCAGCCCCAGCATTTT
TRBJ2-7	-	TRBV19	-	CASRDYAGEQYF	TGTGCCAGTAGAGACTATGCGGGCGAGCAGTACTTC
TRBJ2-7	many	TRBV12-3/TRBV12-4	-	CASSLRASSYEQYF	TGTGCCAGCAGTTTAAGGGCTAGCTCCTACGAGCAGTACTTC
TRBJ2-7	few	TRBV6-1	-	CASNSFPRERSSYEQYF	TGTGCCAGCAACTCTTTTCCACGGGAGAGGAGCTCCTACGAGCAGTACTTC
TRBJ2-5	-	TRBV2	TRBD2	CASSPGLAGEGETQYF	TGTGCCAGCAGTCCGGGACTAGCGGGGGAAGGAGAGACCCAGTACTTC
TRBJ2-7	-	TRBV11-2	-	CASSLNRLVGPTGSYEQYF	TGTGCCAGCAGCTTAAATAGACTAGTCGGACCCACCGGTTCCTACGAGCAGTACTTC
TRBJ1-5	many	TRBV12-3/TRBV12-4	-	CASSYRQGYGQPQHF	TGTGCCAGCAGTTATAGGCAGGGGTATGGTCAGCCCCAGCATTTT